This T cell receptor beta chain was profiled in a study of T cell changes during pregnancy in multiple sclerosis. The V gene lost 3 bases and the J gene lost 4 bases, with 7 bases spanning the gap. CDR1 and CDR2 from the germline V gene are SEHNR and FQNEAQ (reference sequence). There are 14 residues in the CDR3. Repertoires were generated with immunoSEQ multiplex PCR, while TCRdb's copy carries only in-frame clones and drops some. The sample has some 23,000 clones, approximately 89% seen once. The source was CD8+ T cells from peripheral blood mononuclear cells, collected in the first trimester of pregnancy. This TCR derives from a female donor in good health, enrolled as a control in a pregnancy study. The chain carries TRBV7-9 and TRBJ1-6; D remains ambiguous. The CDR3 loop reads CASSLPGYNSPLHF. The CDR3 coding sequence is TGTGCCAGCAGCTTGCCGGGGTATAATTCACCCCTCCACTTT.